This T cell receptor beta chain was identified in a study of post-analysis software for immune sequencing data. Looking at the study overall: Disease trajectories encompassed relapsing-remitting, secondary progressive and progressive-relapsing multiple sclerosis.

General study findings and limits: Analysis by F measure revealed that same-batch samples clustered strongly together. Controls had significantly higher normalized Chao1 diversity than multiple sclerosis patients. Controls had lower frequencies than patients of about 5 TRBV segments, which included TRBV5-6, TRBV5-1 and TRBV20-1.

The CDR3 runs 14 residues. Per the germline V gene, CDR1 is LGHDT and CDR2 is YNNKEL (reference sequence). Researchers reported that TCR beta cDNA libraries carried unique molecular identifiers. Once about 0.95 to 10 million T cells were used, approximately 520,000 cDNA molecules resulted. TCRdb fed the PCR reads into MiXCR, producing one record per CDR3 protein. The table lists a few hundred thousand distinct CDR3 sequences, over 35% of them singletons. In the case of this clonotype: Its antigen is undetermined.

The chain has TRBV3-1 and TRBJ2-4, with 7 nucleotides matching TRBD2. The DNA end is more similar to TRBJ2-7, so the J call may be wrong. Material: blood. The origin of this receptor is a girl aged 10-17 years with multiple sclerosis. CDR3 DNA sequence: TGTGCCAGCAGCCAATTGCTAGCGGAATACGAGCAGTACTTC. Amino acid sequence: CASSQLLAEYEQYF.